This T cell receptor (beta chain) was sequenced during a study of shared clonotypes between healthy human individuals. Study-wide background: For every donor, three CD4 naive, three CD4 memory, two CD8 naive and one CD8 memory plates were used.

Trimming took off 6 bases at V and 0 bases at J, with 18 bases between the two ends. Per the germline V gene, CDR1 is SQVTM and CDR2 is ANQGSEA. CDR3 size: 15 residues. This clone was counted once. Its antigen remains unidentified. The material for each subset, its genomic DNA, was split evenly across several immunoSEQ plates. Clones were read by immunoSEQ multiplex PCR, and TCRdb kept only the in-frame ones, dropping some. The sample carries about 600,000 clones, roughly 96% recorded once. Whole-study findings and limits: An anticipated effect of sequencing depth on clonotype sharing among donors was recognized.

The naive CD8 fraction comprised CD45RO-negative cells positively selected for CCR7 and excluded terminally differentiated effector memory CD45RA+ cells. Everyone who donated was a Caucasian adult who lived in Nashville, Tennessee. This sequence was found in a woman aged 25 to 39 in good health. Material: naive CD8+ T cells sorted from blood. The gene calls are TRBV29-1 and TRBJ2-7; D may match TRBD1 or TRBD2 (5 bases each). The DNA of the CDR3 is TGCAGCGTGGCTGAGGGGATCCCCTCCTCCTACGAGCAGTACTTC. Encoded protein: CSVAEGIPSSYEQYF.